Presented here are 26 T cell receptor beta chains from one specimen sequenced in a study of shared clonotypes between healthy human individuals. Repertoires were generated with immunoSEQ multiplex PCR, while TCRdb's copy carries only in-frame clones and drops some. In the table there are around 440,000 clones, 70% to 80% of which are singletons. The sample was PBMCs. These receptor sequences come from a woman between 35 and 50 years old in good health. Some clones in this sample may be carry-over from other donors' samples.

This clone was counted once. The rearrangement links TRBV4-1 to TRBJ2-1, with 12 nucleotides matching TRBD2. The CDR3 runs to 18 residues. Germline V gene sequence: CDR1 MGHRA, CDR2 YSYEKL. Germline trimming cut 1 base from V and 2 bases from J; bases unmatched to any gene: 6. CDR3 bases: TGCGCCAGCAGCCAAGGGCTAGCGGGAGGGCCAACCTACAATGAGCAGTTCTTC. It is translated as CASSQGLAGGPTYNEQFF.

For the CDR3, the DNA is TGCGCCAGCAGCCTCAACAGGGGCGGAGGAAATGAGCAGTTCTTC. Translation gives CASSLNRGGGNEQFF. J is TRBJ2-1 and V is TRBV5-1, with 7 bases lining up with TRBD1. The J segment lost 7 bases and the V segment lost 4 bases, leaving 11 bases of the junction unmatched. Per the germline V gene, CDR1 is SGHRS and CDR2 is YFSETQ. This CDR3 spans 15 amino acids.

This chain joins TRBV28 and TRBJ2-1; a weak D match, TRBD2 (6 bases). V lost 6 bases, J lost 4 bases, and 7 bases lay in between. CDR3 length: 12 amino acids. Germline CDR1 and CDR2: MDHEN and SYDVKM. The CDR3 reads CASRSGYNEQFF. The CDR3 region has the DNA TGTGCCAGCAGGAGCGGGTACAATGAGCAGTTCTTC. The variable domain in full, completed from reference TRBV28 and TRBJ2-1, reads DVKVTQSSRYLVKRTGEKVFLECVQDMDHENMFWYRQDPGLGLRLIYFSYDVKMKEKGDIPEGYSVSREKKERFSLILESASTNQTSMYLCASRSGYNEQFFGPGTRLTVL.

The chain has TRBV11-2 and TRBJ2-2; D is possibly TRBD2 (6 bases). Between the trimmed V and J ends, which lost 0 bases and 5 bases, there was a span of 16 bases. The CDR3 has 17 residues. In germline, CDR1 is SGHAT, CDR2 FQNNGV. The chain's CDR3 is CASSLDRGGTGTGELFF. The CDR3 DNA is TGTGCCAGCAGCTTAGATCGGGGCGGGACTGGGACCGGGGAGCTGTTTTTT.

This chain links TRBV6-1 with TRBJ2-7; weak D call: TRBD2 (5 bases). The CDR3 consists of 13 residues. Germline V CDR1 and CDR2: MNHNS, SASEGT. Between the trimmed V and J ends, which lost 8 bases and 3 bases, there was a span of 14 bases. The chain's CDR3 is CASVGVPDYEQYF. The CDR3 DNA sequence: TGTGCCAGCGTGGGAGTACCCGACTACGAGCAGTACTTC.

The gene calls are TRBV28 and TRBJ2-7; no definite D call. Per germline, CDR1 MDHEN and CDR2 SYDVKM. V lost 1 base to trimming and J lost 5 bases, with 15 bases between them. CDR3 length: 15 residues. The CDR3 nucleotides read TGTGCCAGCAGTTTATTCTCTCCTACAACCCACGAGCAGTACTTC. It translates to CASSLFSPTTHEQYF.

This chain connects TRBV30 to TRBJ1-1, with a weak D call TRBD1 (6 bases). V lost 8 bases and J lost 3, with 28 bases in between. This CDR3 is 17 amino acids long. In germline, CDR1 is GTSNPN, CDR2 SVGIG (reference sequence). CDR3 protein: CAGVRFLRGSSYTEAFF. The CDR3 DNA follows: TGTGCCGGAGTAAGGTTCCTCAGGGGATCATCCTACACTGAAGCTTTCTTT.

The chain has TRBV10-3 and TRBJ2-1; either TRBD1 or TRBD2 may fit D (5 bases each). Trimming cost V 2 bases and J 9 bases, with 5 bases left between them. Germline V gives CDR1 ENHRY, CDR2 SYGVKD. CDR3 size: 11 residues. The CDR3 here is CAISEGGEQFF. DNA of the CDR3: TGTGCCATCAGTGAGGGGGGTGAGCAGTTCTTC.

The chain is built from TRBV11-1 and TRBJ2-7; 9 bases map to TRBD1. The CDR3 extends over 15 amino acids. Per the germline V gene, CDR1 is SGHAT and CDR2 is FQDESV (reference sequence). V was clipped by 8 bases and J by 3 bases; unmatched bases: 11. The CDR3 DNA reads as TGTGCCAGCGGTCCGGGGGACAGGGATATCTACGAGCAGTACTTC. This translates into CASGPGDRDIYEQYF. The full variable domain, with the rest looked up from reference TRBV11-1 and TRBJ2-7, is EAEVAQSPRYKITEKSQAVAFWCDPISGHATLYWYRQILGQGPELLVQFQDESVVDDSQLPKDRFSAERLKGVDSTLKIQPAELGDSAMYLCASGPGDRDIYEQYFGPGTRLTVT.

A word on this clone: A much larger clone lies one base from this, so it may be a read error. The same CDR3 arises from other DNA sequences in this sample as well. V gene TRBV10-3 combines with J gene TRBJ1-2; the D is unclear. The germline gives CDR1 ENHRY, CDR2 SYGVKD. The CDR3 extends over 13 amino acids. The V end was cut by 4 bases, the J end by 6 bases, with 12 bases between. DNA for the CDR3: TGTGCCATCAGTGCGCAGCCCCGGGATGGCTACACCTTC. It yields the protein CAISAQPRDGYTF.

This clone has only a few counts. This chain links TRBV30 with TRBJ2-3; 12 bases line up with TRBD1. Germline values: CDR1 GTSNPN, CDR2 SVGIG (reference sequence). The CDR3 length is 16 residues. Losses at the gene ends were 0 bases for V and 4 bases for J; bases not matched to a gene: 5. CDR3 sequence: CAWSVPGQGASDTQYF. DNA for the CDR3: TGTGCCTGGAGTGTTCCGGGACAGGGGGCCTCAGATACGCAGTATTTT.

In its sample, this clone was seen many times. The same CDR3 is also encoded by other DNA sequences in this sample. The CDR3 loop is CASRLGALAGGSDEQFF. CDR3 nucleotides: TGTGCAAGTCGCTTAGGGGCCCTAGCGGGAGGGAGCGATGAGCAGTTCTTC. V usage is TRBV12-2 and J usage is TRBJ2-1; the table's D call of TRBD2 was not tested on the DNA. TRBV12-2 represents a pseudogene. CDR3 length equals 17 residues.

Turning to this clone: This sample also contains other DNA sequences that code for the same CDR3. The chain uses TRBV5-1 and TRBJ1-5; D uncertain. V lost 0 bases and J lost 0, with 1 base in between. In germline, CDR1 is SGHRS, CDR2 YFSETQ. The CDR3 runs 13 residues. For the CDR3, the DNA is TGCGCCAGCAGCTTGGATAGCAATCAGCCCCAGCATTTT. Translated, it gives CASSLDSNQPQHF.

Concerning this clone itself: This sample includes further DNA sequences coding for the same CDR3. This rearrangement joins TRBV15 to TRBJ1-5, with D perhaps TRBD1 (6 bases). This CDR3 is 17 amino acids long. The ends were cut back, 5 bases at V and 0 bases at J, with 17 bases in the middle. Germline V gives CDR1 LNHNV, CDR2 YYDKDF (reference sequence). Here the CDR3 DNA reads TGTGCCACCAGCCGGAGCAGGGGTCGAGATAGCAATCAGCCCCAGCATTTT. Protein: CATSRSRGRDSNQPQHF.

The chain joins TRBV20-1 to TRBJ1-4; D gene ambiguous. Trimming pared 4 bases from V and 4 bases from J, leaving 4 bases between. There are 11 residues in the CDR3. Germline values: CDR1 DFQATT, CDR2 SNEGSKA (reference sequence). CDR3 nucleotides: TGCAGTGCTACACATAATGAAAAACTGTTTTTT. It is translated as CSATHNEKLFF.

V is TRBV28 and J is TRBJ2-2; D may be TRBD2 (7 bases). The CDR3 is 14 amino acids. V dropped 7 bases and J dropped 3 bases, with 12 bases sitting between them. The germline gives CDR1 MDHEN, CDR2 SYDVKM. The CDR3 DNA sequence: TGTGCCAGCACCCTAGGGGGGGACACCGGGGAGCTGTTTTTT. This encodes CASTLGGDTGELFF.

This clone was observed a handful of times. V usage is TRBV28 and J usage is TRBJ2-4, with D hard to call. Germline loops: CDR1 MDHEN, CDR2 SYDVKM. This CDR3 has 16 residues. Trimming removed 2 bases at V and 0 bases at J, with 11 bases between. CDR3 nucleotides: TGTGCCAGCAGTTTAGTGGCCGACCTAGCCAAAAACATTCAGTACTTC. Encoded protein: CASSLVADLAKNIQYF.

This chain joins TRBV7-2 and TRBJ1-2, with D perhaps matching TRBD1 (6 bases). V shed 5 bases and J shed 4 bases, with 11 bases lying between them. CDR1 and CDR2 from the germline V gene are SGHTA and FQGNSA. This CDR3 region has 13 residues. The CDR3 reads CASSRNRAYGYTF. For the CDR3, the DNA is TGTGCCAGCAGCCGGAACAGGGCCTATGGCTACACCTTC.

This clone appeared once. The chain joins TRBV28 to TRBJ1-4, with 7 bases fitting TRBD1. This CDR3 region has 15 residues. The V segment lost 6 bases and the J segment 4 bases; nucleotides outside the gene matches: 8. Per the germline V gene, CDR1 is MDHEN and CDR2 is SYDVKM. This CDR3 is CASSKGGTDNEKLFF. The CDR3 DNA is TGTGCCAGCAGCAAAGGCGGGACAGATAATGAAAAACTGTTTTTT.

This clone was seen a handful of times. V usage is TRBV19 and J usage is TRBJ2-7; 12 bases agree with TRBD1. Per the germline V gene, CDR1 is LNHDA and CDR2 is SQIVND (reference sequence). Losses at the gene ends were 3 bases for V and 6 bases for J; bases not matched to a gene: 6. The CDR3 consists of 15 residues. CDR3 nucleotide sequence: TGTGCCAGTAGTATTGTGGGACAGGGGGCGCGCGAGCAGTACTTC. It encodes CASSIVGQGAREQYF.

Remarks on this clone: A much larger clone differs by one base, so this may be a read error. The chain carries TRBV5-6 and TRBJ1-3, with D perhaps matching TRBD1 (5 bases). The CDR3 consists of 15 residues. V was cut by 1 base and J by 2 bases, with 10 bases left in between. In germline, CDR1 is SGHDT, CDR2 YYEEEE. The CDR3 coding sequence is TGTGCCAGCAGCTTGTGCGGGGCAGCTGGAAACACCATATATTTT. It translates to CASSLCGAAGNTIYF.

As concerns this clone: This may stem from a read error, because a much larger clone lies one nucleotide away. CDR3 DNA: TGTGCCACCAGCAGTCTTAGCAGGGGAGGAGAGGCCCAGTACTTC. Amino acids: CATSSLSRGGEAQYF. J is TRBJ2-5 and V is TRBV15; D may be TRBD1 or TRBD2 (6 bases each). There are 15 residues in the CDR3. Germline loops: CDR1 LNHNV, CDR2 YYDKDF (reference sequence).

This clone came up a few times. The chain recombines TRBV10-3 with TRBJ1-1, with a weak D call TRBD1 (6 bases). With 6 bases removed from V and 12 bases from J, the gap between germline ends came to 23 bases. The CDR3 has 14 residues. The germline CDR1 and CDR2 sequences are ENHRY and SYGVKD. In DNA form, the CDR3 reads TGTGCCATCAGCGCCTCCCCAGGGGAGGAAAGAACTTTCTTT. It specifies CAISASPGEERTFF.

Worth noting for this clone: Other nucleotide sequences in the sample specify the same CDR3. The DNA of the CDR3 is TGCGCCAGCAGCTTGGGGCTAGCCGCGAACACCGGGGAGCTGTTTTTT. Translation: CASSLGLAANTGELFF. The chain is built from TRBV5-1 and TRBJ2-2; D may be TRBD2 (5 bases). CDR1 and CDR2 (germline): SGHRS, YFSETQ. V dropped 0 bases and J dropped 0 bases, with 9 bases sitting between them. The CDR3 is 16 residues long.

This clone has a count of ten or more. The sample has other DNA sequences that encode this CDR3 too. This chain joins TRBV7-3 and TRBJ1-6, with TRBD1 matching over 9 bases. The CDR3 loop spans 14 amino acids. After removal of 5 bases from V and 6 bases from J, the junction contained 2 bases not matched to a gene. Germline V gives CDR1 SGHTA, CDR2 FQGTGA. The DNA of the CDR3 is TGTGCCAGCAGCGTGACAGGGGGTAATTCACCCCTCCACTTT. It specifies CASSVTGGNSPLHF. The full variable domain, in which reference TRBV7-3 and TRBJ1-6 provide the parts outside the CDR3, is GAGVSQTPSNKVTEKGKYVELRCDPISGHTALYWYRQSLGQGPEFLIYFQGTGAADDSGLPNDRFFAVRPEGSVSTLKIQRTERGDSAVYLCASSVTGGNSPLHFGNGTRLTVT.

The chain uses TRBV5-1 and TRBJ2-1; 10 bases match TRBD2. This CDR3 contains 16 residues. Germline V gene sequence: CDR1 SGHRS, CDR2 YFSETQ. The trim removed 3 bases at V and 2 bases at J, leaving 5 bases unmatched. CDR3 DNA sequence: TGCGCCAGCAGCTCGACCGGGACTAGCGCCTACAATGAGCAGTTCTTC. Its translation is CASSSTGTSAYNEQFF.